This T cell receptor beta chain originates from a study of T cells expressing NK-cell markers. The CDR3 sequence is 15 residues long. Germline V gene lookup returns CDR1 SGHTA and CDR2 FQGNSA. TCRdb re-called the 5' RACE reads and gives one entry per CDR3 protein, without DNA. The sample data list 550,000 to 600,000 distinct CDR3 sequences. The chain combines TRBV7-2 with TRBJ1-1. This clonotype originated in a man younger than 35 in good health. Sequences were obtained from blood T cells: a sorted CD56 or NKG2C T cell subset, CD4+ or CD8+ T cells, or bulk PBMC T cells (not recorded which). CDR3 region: CASSLEVGIGTEAFF.